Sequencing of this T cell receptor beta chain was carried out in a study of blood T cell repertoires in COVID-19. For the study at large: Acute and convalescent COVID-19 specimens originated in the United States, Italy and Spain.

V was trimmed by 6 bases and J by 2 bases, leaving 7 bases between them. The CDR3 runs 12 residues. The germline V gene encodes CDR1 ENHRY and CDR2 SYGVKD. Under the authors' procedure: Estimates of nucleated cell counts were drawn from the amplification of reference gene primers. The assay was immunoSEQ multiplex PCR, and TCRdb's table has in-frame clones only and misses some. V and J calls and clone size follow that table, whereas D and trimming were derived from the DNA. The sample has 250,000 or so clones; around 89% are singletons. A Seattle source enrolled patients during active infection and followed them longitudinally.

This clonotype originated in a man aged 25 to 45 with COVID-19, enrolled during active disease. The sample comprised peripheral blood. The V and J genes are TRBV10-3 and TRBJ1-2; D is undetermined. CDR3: CAISLGNYGYTF. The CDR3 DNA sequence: TGTGCCATCAGCCTTGGCAACTATGGCTACACCTTC.